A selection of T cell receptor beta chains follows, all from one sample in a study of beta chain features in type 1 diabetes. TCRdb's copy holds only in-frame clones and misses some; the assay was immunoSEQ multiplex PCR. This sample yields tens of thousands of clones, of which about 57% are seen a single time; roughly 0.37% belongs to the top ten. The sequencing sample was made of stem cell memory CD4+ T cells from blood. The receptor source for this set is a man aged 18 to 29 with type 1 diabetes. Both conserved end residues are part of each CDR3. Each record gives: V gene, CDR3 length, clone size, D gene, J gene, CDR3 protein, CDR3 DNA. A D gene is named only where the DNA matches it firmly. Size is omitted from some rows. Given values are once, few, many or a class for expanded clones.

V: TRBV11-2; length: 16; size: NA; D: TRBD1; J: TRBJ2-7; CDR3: CASSLVGTGFSYEQYF; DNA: TGTGCCAGCAGCTTAGTCGGGACAGGGTTTTCCTACGAGCAGTACTTC
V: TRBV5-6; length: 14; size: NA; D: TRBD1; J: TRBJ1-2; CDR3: CASSRTGSNYGYTF; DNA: TGTGCCAGCAGCCGGACAGGATCTAACTATGGCTACACCTTC
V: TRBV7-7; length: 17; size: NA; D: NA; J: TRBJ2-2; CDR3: CASSPEAGQRNTGELFF; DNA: TGTGCCAGCAGCCCGGAGGCGGGACAGAGGAACACCGGGGAGCTGTTTTTT
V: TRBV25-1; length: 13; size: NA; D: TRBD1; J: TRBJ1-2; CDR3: CASSVRGLDGYTF; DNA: TGTGCCAGCAGTGTTAGGGGGCTGGATGGCTACACCTTC
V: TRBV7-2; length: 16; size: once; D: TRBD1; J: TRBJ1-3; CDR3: CASSLVGTGNGNTIYF; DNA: TGTGCCAGCAGCTTAGTTGGGACAGGGAATGGAAACACCATATATTTT
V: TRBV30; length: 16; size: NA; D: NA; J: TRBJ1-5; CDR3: CAWSSPAGGSNQPQHF; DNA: TGTGCCTGGTCCTCTCCCGCTGGAGGTAGCAATCAGCCCCAGCATTTT
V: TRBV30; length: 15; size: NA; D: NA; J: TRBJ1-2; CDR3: CAWRVGQWVDYGYTF; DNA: TGTGCCTGGAGGGTGGGACAATGGGTTGACTATGGCTACACCTTC
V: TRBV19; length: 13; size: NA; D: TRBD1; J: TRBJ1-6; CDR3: CASSSGGYSPLHF; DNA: TGTGCCAGTAGTTCAGGGGGCTATTCACCCCTCCACTTT
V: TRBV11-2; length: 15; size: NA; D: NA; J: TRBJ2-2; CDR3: CASSLGQANTGELFF; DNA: TGTGCCAGCAGCTTAGGACAGGCGAACACCGGGGAGCTGTTTTTT
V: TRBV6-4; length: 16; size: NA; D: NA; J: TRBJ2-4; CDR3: CASTDPQELAKNIQYF; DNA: TGTGCCAGCACCGACCCCCAGGAACTAGCCAAAAACATTCAGTACTTC
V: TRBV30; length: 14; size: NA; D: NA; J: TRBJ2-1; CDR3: CAWSSGFSYNEQFF; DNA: TGTGCCTGGAGCTCGGGGTTTTCCTACAATGAGCAGTTCTTC
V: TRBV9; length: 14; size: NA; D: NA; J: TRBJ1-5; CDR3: CAIESGVSNQPQHF; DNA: TGTGCTATCGAATCGGGAGTTAGCAATCAGCCCCAGCATTTT
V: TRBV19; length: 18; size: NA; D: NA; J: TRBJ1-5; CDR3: CASSITGRGLRSNQPQHF; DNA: TGTGCCAGTAGTATAACGGGTCGGGGATTAAGGAGCAATCAGCCCCAGCATTTT
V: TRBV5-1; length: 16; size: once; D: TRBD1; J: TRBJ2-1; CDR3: CASSKGQGMSYNEQFF; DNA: TGCGCCAGCAGCAAAGGACAGGGGATGTCCTACAATGAGCAGTTCTTC
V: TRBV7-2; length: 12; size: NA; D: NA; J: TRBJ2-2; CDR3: CASSLYTGELFF; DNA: TGTGCCAGCAGCCTTTACACCGGGGAGCTGTTTTTT
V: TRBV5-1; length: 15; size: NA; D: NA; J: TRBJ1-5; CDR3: CASSPRAGSNQPQHF; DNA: TGCGCCAGCAGCCCCCGAGCAGGTAGCAATCAGCCCCAGCATTTT
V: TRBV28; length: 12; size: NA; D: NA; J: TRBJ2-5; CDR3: CAANRPRETQYF; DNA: TGTGCCGCGAACAGGCCGCGGGAGACCCAGTACTTC
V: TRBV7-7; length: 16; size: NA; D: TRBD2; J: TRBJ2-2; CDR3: CATIRLAGGTTGELFF; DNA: TGTGCCACCATTCGACTAGCGGGCGGTACCACCGGGGAGCTGTTTTTT
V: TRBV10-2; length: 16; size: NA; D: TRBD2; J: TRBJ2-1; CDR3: CASSVELAGAGGEQFF; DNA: TGCGCCAGCAGTGTAGAACTAGCGGGGGCGGGGGGTGAGCAGTTCTTC
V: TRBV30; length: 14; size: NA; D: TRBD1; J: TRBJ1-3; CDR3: CAWRDREGGNTIYF; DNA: TGTGCCTGGAGGGACAGGGAGGGTGGAAACACCATATATTTT
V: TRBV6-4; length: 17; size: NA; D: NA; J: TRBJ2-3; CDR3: CASSDSRGGHHTDTQYF; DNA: TGTGCCAGCAGTGACTCTAGGGGCGGCCACCACACAGATACGCAGTATTTT
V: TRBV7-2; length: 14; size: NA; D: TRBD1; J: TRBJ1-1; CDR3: CASSVRGPGTEAFF; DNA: TGTGCCAGCAGCGTCAGGGGGCCGGGCACTGAAGCTTTCTTT
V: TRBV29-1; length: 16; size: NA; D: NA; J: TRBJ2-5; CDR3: CSVRFGGSGLQETQYF; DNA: TGCAGCGTCCGTTTTGGGGGTAGCGGACTACAAGAGACCCAGTACTTC
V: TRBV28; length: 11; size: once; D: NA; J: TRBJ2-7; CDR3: CASSSLYEQYF; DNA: TGTGCCAGCAGTTCCCTCTACGAGCAGTACTTC
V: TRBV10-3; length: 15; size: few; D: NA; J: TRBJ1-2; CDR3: CAISGSDLGVRGYTF; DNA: TGTGCCATCAGTGGATCGGACCTAGGGGTTCGGGGCTACACCTTC
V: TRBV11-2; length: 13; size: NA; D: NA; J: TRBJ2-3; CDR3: CASSLSAGDTQYF; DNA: TGTGCCAGCAGCTTAAGCGCGGGTGATACGCAGTATTTT
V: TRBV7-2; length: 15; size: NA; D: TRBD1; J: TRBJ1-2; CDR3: CASSSSTGGGDGYTF; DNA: TGTGCCAGCAGCTCCTCTACAGGGGGCGGGGATGGCTACACCTTC
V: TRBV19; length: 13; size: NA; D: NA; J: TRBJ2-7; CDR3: CASRQTGSHEQYF; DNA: TGTGCCAGTAGGCAGACAGGCAGCCACGAGCAGTACTTC
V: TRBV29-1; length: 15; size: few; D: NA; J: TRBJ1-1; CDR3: CSVGEGLVMNTEAFF; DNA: TGCAGCGTTGGGGAGGGGCTGGTCATGAACACTGAAGCTTTCTTT
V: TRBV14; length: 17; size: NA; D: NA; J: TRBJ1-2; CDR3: CASSSGRFTDTNYGYTF; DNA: TGTGCCAGCAGCTCCGGAAGATTCACTGACACTAACTATGGCTACACCTTC
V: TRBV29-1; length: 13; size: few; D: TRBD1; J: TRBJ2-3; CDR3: CSAVTGDTDTQYF; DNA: TGCAGCGCTGTGACAGGGGACACAGATACGCAGTATTTT
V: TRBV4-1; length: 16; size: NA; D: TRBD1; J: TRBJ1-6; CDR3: CASSQGTGAYNSPLHF; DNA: TGCGCCAGCAGCCAAGGGACAGGAGCCTATAATTCACCCCTCCACTTT
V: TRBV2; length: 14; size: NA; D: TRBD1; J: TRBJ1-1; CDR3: CASSVEGANTEAFF; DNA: TGTGCCAGCAGTGTCGAGGGGGCTAACACTGAAGCTTTCTTT
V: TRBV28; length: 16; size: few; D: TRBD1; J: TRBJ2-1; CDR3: CASSSSGTGLRNEQFF; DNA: TGTGCCAGCAGTTCGTCCGGGACAGGGCTAAGGAATGAGCAGTTCTTC
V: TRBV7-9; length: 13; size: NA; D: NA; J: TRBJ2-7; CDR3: CASSPTSSYEQYF; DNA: TGTGCCAGCAGCCCGACTAGCTCCTACGAGCAGTACTTC
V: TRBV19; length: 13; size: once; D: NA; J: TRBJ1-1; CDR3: CASRNAGGTEAFF; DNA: TGTGCCAGTAGAAATGCGGGGGGTACTGAAGCTTTCTTT
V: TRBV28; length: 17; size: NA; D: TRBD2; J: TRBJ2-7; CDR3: CASSFFLSGRAFYEQYF; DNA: TGTGCCAGCAGTTTTTTCCTTAGCGGGAGGGCGTTCTACGAGCAGTACTTC
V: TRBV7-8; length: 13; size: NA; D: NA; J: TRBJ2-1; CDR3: CASSFQGLSEQFF; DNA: TGTGCCAGCAGCTTCCAGGGGCTCAGTGAGCAGTTCTTC
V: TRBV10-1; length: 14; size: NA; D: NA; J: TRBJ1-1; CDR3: CASSEEGRSAEAFF; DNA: TGCGCCAGCAGTGAGGAGGGAAGATCCGCTGAAGCTTTCTTT
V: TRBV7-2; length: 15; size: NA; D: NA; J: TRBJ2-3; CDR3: CASSFRRAGSDTQYF; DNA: TGTGCCAGCAGCTTCAGGAGGGCGGGGTCAGATACGCAGTATTTT
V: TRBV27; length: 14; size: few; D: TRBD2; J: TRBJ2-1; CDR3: CASRSIAGGDEQFF; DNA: TGTGCCAGCAGGAGTATAGCGGGGGGGGATGAGCAGTTCTTC
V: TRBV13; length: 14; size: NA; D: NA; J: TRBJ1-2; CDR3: CASSFQNTNYGYTF; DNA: TGTGCCAGCAGCTTCCAGAATACTAACTATGGCTACACCTTC
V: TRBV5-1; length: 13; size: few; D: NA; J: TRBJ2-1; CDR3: CASQIRVDNEQFF; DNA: TGCGCCAGCCAAATTCGGGTAGACAATGAGCAGTTCTTC
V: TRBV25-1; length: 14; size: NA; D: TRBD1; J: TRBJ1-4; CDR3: CASSDRDRGEKLFF; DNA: TGTGCCAGCAGTGACCGGGACAGGGGTGAAAAACTGTTTTTT
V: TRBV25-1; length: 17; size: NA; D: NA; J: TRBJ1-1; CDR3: CASSEGGHTTGDTEAFF; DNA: TGTGCCAGCAGTGAGGGGGGGCACACGACTGGGGACACTGAAGCTTTCTTT